This T cell receptor beta chain stems from a study of OX40 agonist ivuxolimab in advanced cancers. Study-level points and caveats: Average numbers of expanded clones were greater in CD8+ T cells than in CD4+. Researchers did not establish what antigens the expanded peripheral T cells target.

Blood draws occurred at baseline, cycle 4 day 1, and cycle 7 day 1. V lost 6 bases, J lost 2 bases, and 13 bases lay in between. CDR1 is LNHDA, CDR2 SQIVND, per germline (reference sequence). The CDR3 consists of 15 residues. Notes on this clone: Antigen specificity is unknown.

Sequencing used immunoSEQ multiplex PCR; TCRdb keeps in-frame clones, though not all of them. The table lists under 13,000 clones, around 78% of them singletons. The clonotype comes from an adult with an advanced solid tumor such as melanoma, head and neck, liver or kidney cancer. V usage is TRBV19 and J usage is TRBJ2-2; TRBD1 is a possible D gene (6 bases). Material: CD4+ or CD8+ T cells sorted from blood, obtained in a trial of the OX40 agonist ivuxolimab. This CDR3 is CASSVQGSNTGELFF. The CDR3 nucleotides read TGTGCCAGTAGCGTACAGGGTTCAAACACCGGGGAGCTGTTTTTT. The whole variable domain, remainder taken from reference TRBV19 and TRBJ2-2, is DGGITQSPKYLFRKEGQNVTLSCEQNLNHDAMYWYRQDPGQGLRLIYYSQIVNDFQKGDIAEGYSVSREKKESFPLTVTSAQKNPTAFYLCASSVQGSNTGELFFGEGSRLTVL.